This record concerns one T cell receptor (beta chain) sequence. Researchers grouped second doses given at about 4 or about 12 weeks into one pool. Repertoires were generated with immunoSEQ multiplex PCR, while TCRdb's copy carries only in-frame clones and drops some. Among just under 150,000 clones listed, approximately 89% were seen once. These data come from a study of T cell responses to AZD1222 COVID-19 vaccine. Trimming cost V 5 bases and J 2 bases; bases outside gene matches: 6. Germline lookup yields CDR1 SEHNR and CDR2 FQNEAQ (reference sequence). The CDR3 extends over 16 amino acids. Here the sequenced sample was peripheral blood, taken 28 days after the second AZD1222 dose. The J gene is TRBJ2-5, the V gene TRBV7-9; the match to TRBD2 covers 12 bases. The source is an adult who received the AZD1222 COVID-19 vaccine. The CDR3 is CASSRGLAGSQETQYF. In DNA, the CDR3 is TGTGCCAGCAGCCGGGGACTAGCGGGCTCTCAAGAGACCCAGTACTTC. The variable domain in full, completed from reference TRBV7-9 and TRBJ2-5, reads DTGVSQNPRHKITKRGQNVTFRCDPISEHNRLYWYRQTLGQGPEFLTYFQNEAQLEKSRLLSDRFSAERPKGSFSTLEIQRTEQGDSAMYLCASSRGLAGSQETQYFGPGTRLLVL.